This is a list of T cell receptor beta chains from one sample in a study of neurological immune-mediated disorders. One entry per CDR3 protein results from TCRdb running MiXCR on the 5' RACE reads. The sample lists under 50,000 distinct CDR3 sequences; around 13% were seen once. Material: PBMCs. These TCRs come from a male donor with HTLV-1-associated myelopathy (HAM/TSP). Each CDR3 is given with its conserved first and last residue. A D gene is named only where the DNA matches it firmly. A clone size is listed for some rows: how often the clone was seen (once, few, many), or a class if it is expanded.

TRBJ1-2 | NA | TRBV4-3 | many | CASRLETEDPNYGYTF | TGCGCCAGCAGGCTCGAGACAGAAGACCCTAACTATGGCTACACCTTC
TRBJ2-5 | NA | TRBV12-3/TRBV12-4 | many | CASSKDGGRVETQYF | TGTGCCAGCAGCAAAGACGGGGGGCGGGTGGAGACCCAGTACTTC
TRBJ2-5 | NA | TRBV27 | medium-sized | CASSLGLTPKETQYF | TGTGCCAGCTCTCTGGGACTCACGCCCAAGGAGACCCAGTACTTC
TRBJ1-5 | NA | TRBV29-1 | NA | CSVGARNQPQHF | TGCAGCGTTGGGGCCCGAAATCAGCCCCAGCATTTT
TRBJ2-5 | TRBD2 | TRBV5-1 | NA | CASSLTSGVVTQYF | TGCGCCAGCAGCTTAACTAGCGGGGTTGTGACCCAGTACTTC
TRBJ1-5 | NA | TRBV12-3/TRBV12-4 | many | CASSSQGGGNQPQHF | TGTGCCAGCAGTTCTCAAGGGGGTGGCAATCAGCCCCAGCATTTT
TRBJ2-5 | NA | TRBV29-1 | NA | CSVGMTGWETQYF | TGCAGCGTTGGCATGACCGGGTGGGAGACCCAGTACTTC
TRBJ2-1 | TRBD2 | TRBV6-2/TRBV6-3 | many | CASRLAGGPYNEQFF | TGTGCCAGCAGATTAGCGGGGGGGCCCTACAATGAGCAGTTCTTC
TRBJ2-1 | TRBD1 | TRBV6-6 | many | CAGLVGDRVGNEQFF | TGTGCCGGCTTGGTGGGGGACAGGGTCGGCAATGAGCAGTTCTTC
TRBJ1-6 | TRBD1 | TRBV20-1 | few | CSADRDRTSYNSPLHF | TGCAGTGCTGATCGGGACAGGACCTCCTATAATTCACCCCTCCACTTT
TRBJ1-1 | TRBD1 | TRBV5-1 | many | CASSQDRGSTEAFF | TGCGCCAGCAGCCAAGACAGGGGTAGCACTGAAGCTTTCTTT
TRBJ2-5 | TRBD1 | TRBV5-1 | many | CASSFTGEAETQYF | TGCGCCAGCAGCTTCACAGGGGAAGCGGAGACCCAGTACTTC
TRBJ1-1 | NA | TRBV6-5 | many | CASSYSGLEAFF | TGTGCCAGCAGTTACTCCGGGCTTGAAGCTTTCTTT
TRBJ1-2 | NA | TRBV7-2 | NA | CASSYRDGYTF | TGTGCCAGCAGCTACCGTGATGGCTACACCTTC
TRBJ2-3 | NA | TRBV20-1 | many | CSASGQPRSTDTQYF | TGCAGTGCCTCCGGACAGCCTAGATCCACAGATACGCAGTATTTT
TRBJ1-4 | NA | TRBV5-6 | many | CASSSRYQVTTNEKLFF | TGTGCCAGCAGCTCCCGGTATCAGGTTACAACTAATGAAAAACTGTTTTTT
TRBJ2-3 | NA | TRBV20-1 | many | CSAPAGVLGTDTQYF | TGCAGTGCCCCCGCAGGGGTTCTAGGCACAGATACGCAGTATTTT
TRBJ2-6 | NA | TRBV5-5 | many | CASSSSPGGANVLTF | TGTGCCAGCAGCTCAAGCCCAGGGGGGGCCAACGTCCTGACTTTC
TRBJ2-3 | NA | TRBV20-1 | many | CSARRPGSYTDTQYF | TGCAGTGCTAGACGTCCCGGCTCCTACACAGATACGCAGTATTTT
TRBJ1-2 | NA | TRBV4-3 | NA | CASQDTGKAPSNYGYTF | TGCGCCAGCCAAGATACGGGGAAGGCTCCCTCTAACTATGGCTACACCTTC
TRBJ2-7 | TRBD1 | TRBV20-1 | NA | CSAKPVTGVYEQYF | TGCAGTGCTAAGCCCGTGACAGGGGTGTACGAGCAGTACTTC
TRBJ1-1 | NA | TRBV29-1 | many | CSVGPGNTEAFF | TGCAGCGTTGGCCCAGGGAACACTGAAGCTTTCTTT
TRBJ2-3 | NA | TRBV20-1 | many | CSAPGGDTQYF | TGCAGTGCCCCTGGAGGGGATACGCAGTATTTT
TRBJ2-6 | NA | TRBV5-1 | many | CASEGGSGANVLTF | TGCGCCAGCGAGGGGGGGTCTGGGGCCAACGTCCTGACTTTC
TRBJ1-6 | TRBD1 | TRBV4-3 | NA | CASSQEDRYNSPLHF | TGCGCCAGCAGCCAAGAGGACAGGTATAATTCACCCCTCCACTTT
TRBJ2-5 | NA | TRBV5-1 | many | CASSLPGLDGTQYF | TGCGCCAGCAGCTTACCGGGACTCGACGGGACCCAGTACTTC
TRBJ1-4 | NA | TRBV20-1 | many | CSASGQYEKLFF | TGCAGTGCTTCGGGGCAGTATGAAAAACTGTTTTTT
TRBJ2-5 | NA | TRBV5-1 | many | CASSNQGTGETQYF | TGCGCCAGCAGCAATCAGGGAACGGGAGAGACCCAGTACTTC
TRBJ1-5 | NA | TRBV7-8 | many | CASSLEIRGVSDQPQHF | TGTGCCAGCAGCTTAGAAATCAGGGGAGTAAGTGATCAGCCCCAGCATTTT
TRBJ2-3 | NA | TRBV9 | many | CASSANTDTQYF | TGTGCCAGCAGCGCAAATACAGATACGCAGTATTTT
TRBJ1-4 | NA | TRBV20-1 | many | CSARDKVMTNEKLFF | TGCAGTGCTAGAGATAAAGTGATGACTAATGAAAAACTGTTTTTT
TRBJ2-7 | TRBD1 | TRBV10-3 | many | CAIRGQGAYEQYF | TGTGCCATCAGGGGACAGGGGGCTTACGAGCAGTACTTC
TRBJ2-1 | NA | TRBV7-2 | many | CASTKGGALDEQFF | TGTGCCAGCACCAAGGGGGGGGCATTGGATGAGCAGTTCTTC
TRBJ1-3 | NA | TRBV7-6 | many | CASSLHRDGSGNTIYF | TGTGCCAGCAGCCTCCACAGGGACGGCTCTGGAAACACCATATATTTT
TRBJ2-4 | TRBD1 | TRBV12-3/TRBV12-4 | many | CASSSGIGGSYF | TGTGCCAGCAGTTCCGGTATAGGGGGCTCGTACTTC
TRBJ2-3 | NA | TRBV20-1 | NA | CSARDEETSTDTQYF | TGCAGTGCTAGAGATGAGGAGACTAGCACAGATACGCAGTATTTT
TRBJ2-3 | NA | TRBV20-1 | many | CSAIPSWAGATGTDTQYF | TGCAGTGCTATCCCCTCTTGGGCAGGGGCAACGGGAACAGATACGCAGTATTTT
TRBJ1-1 | TRBD1 | TRBV29-1 | few | CSVDRGPTEAFF | TGCAGCGTAGACAGGGGGCCCACTGAAGCTTTCTTT
TRBJ2-7 | NA | TRBV5-1 | NA | CASNLSRVTYEQYF | TGCGCCAGCAACTTGTCGAGGGTGACGTACGAGCAGTATTTC
TRBJ2-5 | NA | TRBV19 | NA | CASSMTRDPVLGQYF | TGTGCCAGTAGTATGACCCGGGACCCCGTTCTCGGCCAGTACTTC
TRBJ2-3 | NA | TRBV5-6 | medium-sized | CASSPRGADSTQYF | TGTGCCAGCAGCCCCCGGGGAGCGGACAGTACGCAGTATTTT
TRBJ2-1 | NA | TRBV3-1 | many | CASSQRVNEQFF | TGTGCCAGCAGCCAAAGGGTAAATGAGCAGTTCTTC
TRBJ2-5 | TRBD1 | TRBV24-1 | many | CATSDILTGGQETQYF | TGTGCCACCAGTGATATTCTGACAGGGGGACAAGAGACCCAGTACTTC
TRBJ2-2 | TRBD2 | TRBV20-1 | many | CSASTAGETGELFF | TGCAGTGCTAGCACGGCGGGGGAGACCGGGGAGCTGTTTTTT
TRBJ2-2 | NA | TRBV7-8 | many | CASSLAGGTSNTGELFF | TGTGCCAGCAGCTTAGCCGGGGGAACCTCGAACACCGGGGAGCTGTTTTTT
TRBJ2-7 | NA | TRBV9 | many | CASSVSAAYEQYF | TGTGCCAGCAGCGTCTCGGCTGCCTACGAGCAGTACTTC
TRBJ2-3 | NA | TRBV7-9 | many | CASRFGHRTTDTQYF | TGTGCCAGCAGGTTCGGACACAGAACTACAGATACGCAGTATTTT
TRBJ1-4 | NA | TRBV20-1 | many | CSARFQAGEKLFF | TGCAGTGCTAGATTTCAGGCAGGGGAAAAACTGTTTTTT
TRBJ2-3 | NA | TRBV7-2 | many | CASSPYWTDTQYF | TGTGCCAGCAGCCCCTACTGGACGGATACGCAGTATTTT
TRBJ2-3 | TRBD1 | TRBV11-2 | few | CASRFPGQGFSTDTQYF | TGTGCCAGCAGATTTCCGGGACAGGGGTTCAGCACAGATACGCAGTATTTT
TRBJ2-1 | TRBD1 | TRBV7-8 | many | CASSLAEARGQNEQFF | TGTGCCAGCAGCTTAGCGGAGGCCAGGGGGCAGAATGAGCAGTTCTTC
TRBJ2-5 | TRBD2 | TRBV20-1 | many | CSARPPTSSGVDVTQYF | TGCAGTGCTAGACCCCCCACAAGTAGCGGGGTCGATGTGACCCAGTACTTC
TRBJ1-4 | NA | TRBV5-1 | many | CASSARQGTNEKLFF | TGCGCCAGCAGCGCGAGGCAGGGAACTAATGAAAAACTGTTTTTT
TRBJ2-7 | TRBD2 | TRBV6-5 | many | CATLNARGASYEQYF | TGTGCCACCCTAAACGCGCGGGGGGCTTCCTACGAGCAGTACTTC